This T cell receptor (beta chain) appears in the sequencing data of a study of T cell changes during pregnancy in multiple sclerosis (dated by TCRdb to 2018 to 2020). At the level of the whole study: In women with multiple sclerosis, the researchers looked at how the T cell repertoire shifted as pregnancy progressed.

About this clone: Its antigen remains unidentified. No base qualities exist here, and no much larger clone lies one base off it.

Library preparation used the immunoSEQ multiplex PCR assay. Here the immuneACCESS table is served through TCRdb, limited to in-frame sequences with V and J called. Missing clones are a known gap in these copies; in checked studies unresolved V genes cover under half, and the rest lacks a known reason. This sample comprises roughly 45,000 clones, more than 85% of them detected only once. Roughly 9.1% of the sample is in the top ten clones. Cut back by 0 bases and 9 bases, the V and J ends lie 8 bases apart. Looking up the germline V gene yields CDR1 LGHNT and CDR2 FRNRAP. The CDR3 spans 12 residues, from the cysteine through the phenylalanine. This entry keeps only the CDR3 DNA: 36 bases, framed from base 1.

The sequencing here drew on CD8+ T cells from peripheral blood mononuclear cells, taken after pregnancy. The sequence is built from TRBV12-5 and TRBJ2-5, with the D gene not clear enough to name. This clonotype was obtained from a female donor with multiple sclerosis, enrolled in a pregnancy study. The CDR3 protein is CASGLVEDSQYF. The DNA is TGTGCTAGTGGTTTGGTAGAGGATTCCCAGTACTTC. This CDR3, with the reference TRBV12-5 and TRBJ2-5 proteins standing in past its ends, gives the full variable domain DARVTQTPRHKVTEMGQEVTMRCQPILGHNTVFWYRQTMMQGLELLAYFRNRAPLDDSGMPKDRFSAEMPDATLATLKIQPSEPRDSAVYFCASGLVEDSQYFGPGTRLLVL.